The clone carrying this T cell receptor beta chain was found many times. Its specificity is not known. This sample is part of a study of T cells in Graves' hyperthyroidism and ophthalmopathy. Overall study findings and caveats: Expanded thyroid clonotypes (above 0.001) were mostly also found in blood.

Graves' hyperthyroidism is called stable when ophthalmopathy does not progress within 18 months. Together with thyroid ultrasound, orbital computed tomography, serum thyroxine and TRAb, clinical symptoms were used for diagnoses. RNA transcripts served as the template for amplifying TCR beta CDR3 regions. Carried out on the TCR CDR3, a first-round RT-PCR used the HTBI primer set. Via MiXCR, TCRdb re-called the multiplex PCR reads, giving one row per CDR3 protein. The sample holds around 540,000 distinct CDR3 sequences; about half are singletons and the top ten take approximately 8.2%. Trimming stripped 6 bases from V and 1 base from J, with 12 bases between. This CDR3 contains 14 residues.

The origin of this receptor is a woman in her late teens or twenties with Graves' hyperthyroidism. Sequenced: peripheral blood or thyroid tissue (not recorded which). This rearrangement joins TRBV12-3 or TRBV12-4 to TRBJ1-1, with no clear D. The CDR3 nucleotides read TGTGCCAGCAGGGCCTCCCAGGCGAACACTGAAGCTTTCTTT. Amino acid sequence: CASRASQANTEAFF.